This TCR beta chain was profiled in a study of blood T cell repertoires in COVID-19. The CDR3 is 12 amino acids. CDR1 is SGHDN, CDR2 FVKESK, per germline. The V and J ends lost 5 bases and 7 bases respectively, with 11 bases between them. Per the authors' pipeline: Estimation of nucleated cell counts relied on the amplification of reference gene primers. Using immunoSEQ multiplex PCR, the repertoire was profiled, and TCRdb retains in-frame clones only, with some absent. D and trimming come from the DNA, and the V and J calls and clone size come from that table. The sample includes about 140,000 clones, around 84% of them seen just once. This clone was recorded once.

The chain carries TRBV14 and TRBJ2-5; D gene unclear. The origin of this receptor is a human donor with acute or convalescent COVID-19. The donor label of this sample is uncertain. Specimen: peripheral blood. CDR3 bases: TGTGCCAGCAGCGCCAGTTCGGGGACCCAGTACTTC. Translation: CASSASSGTQYF.